This T cell receptor beta chain was documented in a study of CD8 T cells in ankylosing spondylitis. Study conclusions and caveats: Matched ankylosing spondylitis synovial fluid reportedly contained a significantly enriched population of disease-linked clones. Blood of patients with ankylosing spondylitis appeared to be characterized by a TCR beta motif of eight highly homologous variants.

Using its own MiXCR run on the 5' RACE reads, TCRdb lists one record per CDR3 protein. The table shows just under 350,000 distinct CDR3 sequences, with roughly 14% occurring only once. V was clipped by 3 bases and J by 4 bases, with 11 bases between them. CDR1 is SGHTA and CDR2 is FQGNSA in the germline V gene. The CDR3 totals 14 residues. Remarks on this clonotype: No antigen is known for it.

The receptor comes from a male donor with ankylosing spondylitis or in good health (not recorded which). Sequenced: blood, either unsorted or a sorted T cell fraction (not recorded which). This sequence joins TRBV7-2 and TRBJ2-3; D is undetermined. CDR3 DNA sequence: TGTGCCAGCAGCTTTCGTAGAGTGGCAGATACGCAGTATTTT. Translated, it gives CASSFRRVADTQYF.